This T cell receptor beta chain was found in a study of T cells after posttransplantation cyclophosphamide. The data were produced by immunoSEQ multiplex PCR, yet TCRdb's version contains in-frame clones alone and is incomplete. The sample includes 40,000 to 45,000 clones, none of them occurring once. In germline, CDR1 is SQVTM, CDR2 ANQGSEA. V was cut by 4 bases and J by 0 bases, with 9 bases left in between. This CDR3 has 14 amino acids. The sequence was obtained from a man aged 35 to 55 in good health, CMV-negative, and a related stem cell transplant donor. This chain links TRBV29-1 with TRBJ2-2; a possible D gene is TRBD1 (6 bases). The sample taken for sequencing was PBMCs. The chain's CDR3 is CSVVPGANTGELFF. The CDR3 nucleotides are TGCAGCGTTGTACCAGGGGCGAACACCGGGGAGCTGTTTTTT.